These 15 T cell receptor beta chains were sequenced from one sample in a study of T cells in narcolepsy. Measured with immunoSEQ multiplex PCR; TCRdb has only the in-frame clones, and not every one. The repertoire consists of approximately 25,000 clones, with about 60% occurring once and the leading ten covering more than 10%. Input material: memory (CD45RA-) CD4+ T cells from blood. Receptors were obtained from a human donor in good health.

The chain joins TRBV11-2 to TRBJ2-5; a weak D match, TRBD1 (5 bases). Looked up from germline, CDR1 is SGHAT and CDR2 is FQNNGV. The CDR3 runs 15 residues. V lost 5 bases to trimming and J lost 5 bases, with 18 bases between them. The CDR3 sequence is CASSPRQGFGETQYF. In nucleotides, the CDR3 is TGTGCCAGCAGCCCACGTCAGGGTTTTGGTGAGACCCAGTACTTC.

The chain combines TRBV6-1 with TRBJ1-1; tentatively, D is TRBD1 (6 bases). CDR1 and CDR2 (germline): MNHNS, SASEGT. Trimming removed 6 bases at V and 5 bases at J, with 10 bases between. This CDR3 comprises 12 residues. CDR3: CASRTGSTEAFF. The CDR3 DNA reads TGTGCCAGCAGGACAGGTTCTACTGAAGCTTTCTTT.

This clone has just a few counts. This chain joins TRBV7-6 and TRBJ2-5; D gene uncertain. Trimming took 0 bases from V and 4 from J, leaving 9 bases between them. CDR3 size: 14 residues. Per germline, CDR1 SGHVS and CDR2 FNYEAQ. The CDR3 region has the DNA TGTGCCAGCAGCTTAGCGGTTAGAGGAGAGACCCAGTACTTC. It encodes CASSLAVRGETQYF.

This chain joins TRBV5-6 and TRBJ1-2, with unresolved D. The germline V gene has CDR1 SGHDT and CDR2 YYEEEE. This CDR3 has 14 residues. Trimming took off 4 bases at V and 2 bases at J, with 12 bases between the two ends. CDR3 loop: CASSPDRRNYGYTF. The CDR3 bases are TGTGCCAGCAGCCCAGACCGGCGAAACTATGGCTACACCTTC.

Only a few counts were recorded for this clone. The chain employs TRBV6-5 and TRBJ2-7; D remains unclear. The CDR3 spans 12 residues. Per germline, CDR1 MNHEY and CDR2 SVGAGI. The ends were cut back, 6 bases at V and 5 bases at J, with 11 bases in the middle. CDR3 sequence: CASRAWSDEQYF. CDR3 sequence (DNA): TGTGCCAGCAGAGCGTGGAGCGACGAGCAGTACTTC.

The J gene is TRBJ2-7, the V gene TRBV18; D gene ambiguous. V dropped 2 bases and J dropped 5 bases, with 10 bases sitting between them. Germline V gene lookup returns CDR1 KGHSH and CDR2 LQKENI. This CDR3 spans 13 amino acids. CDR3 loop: CASSPYGDDEQYF. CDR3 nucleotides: TGTGCCAGCTCACCATATGGAGACGACGAGCAGTACTTC. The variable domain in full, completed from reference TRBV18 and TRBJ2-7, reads NAGVMQNPRHLVRRRGQEARLRCSPMKGHSHVYWYRQLPEEGLKFMVYLQKENIIDESGMPKERFSAEFPKEGPSILRIQQVVRGDSAAYFCASSPYGDDEQYFGPGTRLTVT.

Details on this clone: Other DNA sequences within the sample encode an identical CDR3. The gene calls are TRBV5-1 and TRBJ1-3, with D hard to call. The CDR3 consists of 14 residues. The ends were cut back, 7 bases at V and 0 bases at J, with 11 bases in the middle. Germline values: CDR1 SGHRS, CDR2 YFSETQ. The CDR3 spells CASSADGSGNTIYF. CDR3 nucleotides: TGCGCCAGCTCGGCGGACGGCTCTGGAAACACCATATATTTT. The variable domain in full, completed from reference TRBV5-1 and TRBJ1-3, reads KAGVTQTPRYLIKTRGQQVTLSCSPISGHRSVSWYQQTPGQGLQFLFEYFSETQRNKGNFPGRFSGRQFSNSRSEMNVSTLELGDSALYLCASSADGSGNTIYFGEGSWLTVV.

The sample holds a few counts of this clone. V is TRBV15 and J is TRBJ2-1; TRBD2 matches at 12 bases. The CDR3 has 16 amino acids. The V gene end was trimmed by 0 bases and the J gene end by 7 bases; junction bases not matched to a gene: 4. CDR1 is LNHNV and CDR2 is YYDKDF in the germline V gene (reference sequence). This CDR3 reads CATSRDLLAGGNEQFF. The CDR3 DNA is TGTGCCACCAGCAGAGATCTCCTAGCGGGGGGGAATGAGCAGTTCTTC.

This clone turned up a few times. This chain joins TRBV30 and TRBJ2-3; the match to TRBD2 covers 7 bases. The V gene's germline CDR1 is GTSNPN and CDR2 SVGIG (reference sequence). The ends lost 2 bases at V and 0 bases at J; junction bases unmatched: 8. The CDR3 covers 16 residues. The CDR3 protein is CAWSKTSRTSTDTQYF. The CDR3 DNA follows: TGTGCCTGGAGTAAGACTAGCAGAACTAGCACAGATACGCAGTATTTT.

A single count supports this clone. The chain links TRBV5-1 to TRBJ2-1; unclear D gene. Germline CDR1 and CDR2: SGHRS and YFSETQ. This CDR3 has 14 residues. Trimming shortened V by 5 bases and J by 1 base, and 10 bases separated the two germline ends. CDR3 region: CASRDGMSYNEQFF. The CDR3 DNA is TGCGCCAGCAGAGACGGTATGTCCTACAATGAGCAGTTCTTC.

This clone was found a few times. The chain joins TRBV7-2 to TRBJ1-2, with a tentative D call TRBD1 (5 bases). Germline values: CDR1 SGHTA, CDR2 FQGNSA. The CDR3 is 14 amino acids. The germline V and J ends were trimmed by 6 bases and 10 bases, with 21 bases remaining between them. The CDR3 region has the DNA TGTGCCAGCAGTTCCCAGGGAGCGGACGTGCCCTACACCTTC. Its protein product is CASSSQGADVPYTF.

Here the CDR3 reads CASSIDHGGTYEQYF. CDR3 DNA: TGTGCCAGTAGTATAGATCACGGCGGGACCTACGAGCAGTACTTC. The chain recombines TRBV19 with TRBJ2-7; D perhaps matches TRBD2 (6 bases). The CDR3 totals 15 residues. Germline V gene sequence: CDR1 LNHDA, CDR2 SQIVND (reference sequence). Trimming took 0 bases from V and 2 from J, leaving 11 bases between them.

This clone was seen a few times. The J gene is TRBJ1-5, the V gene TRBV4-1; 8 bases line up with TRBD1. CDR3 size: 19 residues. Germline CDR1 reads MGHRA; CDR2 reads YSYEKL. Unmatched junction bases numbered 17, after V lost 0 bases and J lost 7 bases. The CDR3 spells CASSQDHLDRDARDQPQHF. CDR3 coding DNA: TGCGCCAGCAGCCAAGATCATCTGGACAGGGATGCTCGGGACCAGCCCCAGCATTTT.

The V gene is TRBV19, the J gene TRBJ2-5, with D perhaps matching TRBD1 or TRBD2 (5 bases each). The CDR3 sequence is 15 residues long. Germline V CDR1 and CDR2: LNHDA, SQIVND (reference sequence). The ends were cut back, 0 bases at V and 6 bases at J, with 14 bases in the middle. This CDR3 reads CASSIDGDLGKTQYF. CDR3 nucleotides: TGTGCCAGTAGTATAGATGGGGACCTGGGGAAGACCCAGTACTTC.

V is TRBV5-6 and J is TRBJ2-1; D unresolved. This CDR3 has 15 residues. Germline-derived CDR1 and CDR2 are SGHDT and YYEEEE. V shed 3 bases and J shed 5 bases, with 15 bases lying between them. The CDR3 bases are TGTGCCAGCAGCTGGCGAGGAGATAGGAACAATGAGCAGTTCTTC. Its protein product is CASSWRGDRNNEQFF.